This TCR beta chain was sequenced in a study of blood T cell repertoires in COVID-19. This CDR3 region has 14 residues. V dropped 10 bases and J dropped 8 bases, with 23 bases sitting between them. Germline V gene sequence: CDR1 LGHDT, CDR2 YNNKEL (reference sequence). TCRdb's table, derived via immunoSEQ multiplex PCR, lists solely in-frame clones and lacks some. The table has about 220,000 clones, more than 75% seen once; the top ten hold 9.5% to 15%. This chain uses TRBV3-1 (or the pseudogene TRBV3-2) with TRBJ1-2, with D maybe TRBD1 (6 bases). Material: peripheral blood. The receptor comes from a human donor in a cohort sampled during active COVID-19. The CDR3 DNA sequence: TGTGCCACCCAAAAACAGGGCCCCCGGGGAGGCTACACCTTC. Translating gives CATQKQGPRGGYTF.